This T cell receptor (beta chain) derives from a study of a mutant IDH1 vaccine in newly diagnosed glioma. As for the study in general: Of treated patients, roughly 62% were men and roughly 40% women, averaging roughly 40 years. Patients' prior therapy spanned radiotherapy, temozolomide, or both; most underwent both.

Time point: baseline, week 1 (first vaccination visit). Treatment specified: pre-vaccination baseline after standard-of-care therapy. TCRdb keeps only in-frame clones here, not all; method: immunoSEQ multiplex PCR. In the table there are 95,000 to 100,000 clones, about 90% of which are singletons. V was shortened by 0 bases and J by 5 bases, with 10 bases between the two germline ends. This CDR3 contains 13 residues. From germline, CDR1 is GTSNPN and CDR2 SVGIG (reference sequence). This specimen consisted of PBMCs, obtained from a glioma patient treated with radiotherapy, temozolomide or both. The sequence derives from a woman in her fifties or sixties with glioma. The genes are TRBV30 and TRBJ1-2; D is undetermined. DNA for the CDR3: TGTGCCTGGAGTGTCTGGGAGGAGTATGGCTACACCTTC. It is translated as CAWSVWEEYGYTF.